Each of the 29 T cell receptor beta chains below was sequenced from the same sample in a study of early T cells in non-severe SARS-CoV-2 infection. From the 5' RACE reads, TCRdb called clonotypes with MiXCR, one entry per CDR3 protein. Of approximately 66,000 distinct CDR3 sequences in the sample, about 13% were seen once. The sequencing input was whole blood. The source is an adult who was a healthcare worker with PCR-confirmed SARS-CoV-2 infection or an uninfected control (not recorded which).

This clonotype came up many times. The chain combines TRBV11-2 with TRBJ2-1; D might be TRBD2 (6 bases). Per germline, CDR1 SGHAT and CDR2 FQNNGV. Trimming cost V 0 bases and J 9 bases, with 24 bases left between them. The CDR3 consists of 18 residues. This CDR3 reads CASSLEERRTKSCCEQFF. The CDR3 region has the DNA TGTGCCAGCAGCTTAGAGGAACGGCGGACTAAGAGTTGTTGTGAGCAGTTCTTC.

Ten or more counts support this clonotype. V and J are TRBV20-1 and TRBJ1-5, with a tentative D call TRBD1 (5 bases). This CDR3 comprises 16 residues. Trimming cost V 1 base and J 6 bases, with 19 bases left between them. Germline lookup yields CDR1 DFQATT and CDR2 SNEGSKA (reference sequence). The CDR3 loop reads CSARALSDGAGQPQHF. DNA for the CDR3: TGCAGTGCTAGAGCCCTCTCCGATGGGGCGGGTCAGCCCCAGCATTTT.

This clonotype was seen many times. The chain employs TRBV5-1 and TRBJ1-6; D gene uncertain. CDR1 and CDR2 (germline): SGHRS, YFSETQ. V lost 0 bases, J lost 8 bases, and 6 bases lay in between. The CDR3 sequence is 13 residues long. The chain's CDR3 is CASSLGTDSPLHF. The CDR3 DNA sequence: TGCGCCAGCAGCTTGGGTACGGATTCACCCCTCCACTTT.

At least ten counts were recorded for this clonotype. V usage is TRBV6-4 and J usage is TRBJ2-1; D call uncertain. V lost 4 bases and J lost 3, with 10 bases in between. Per germline, CDR1 MRHNA and CDR2 SNTAGT. CDR3 size: 14 residues. Written as DNA, the CDR3 is TGTGCCAGCAGTGGCGGACGAAACTACAATGAGCAGTTCTTC. It yields the protein CASSGGRNYNEQFF.

The sample holds a few counts of this clonotype. The chain carries TRBV6-2 or TRBV6-3 and TRBJ1-6, with D perhaps matching TRBD1 (5 bases). CDR1 and CDR2 from the germline V gene are MNHEY and SVGEGT. V was pared by 6 bases and J by 11 bases, with 17 bases between. CDR3 length equals 14 residues. The CDR3 nucleotides read TGTGCCAGCAGAGACAGACCATTCGGAACACCCCTCCACTTT. Its translation is CASRDRPFGTPLHF.

The rearrangement joins TRBV11-1 to TRBJ1-1, with a tentative D call TRBD1 (5 bases). There are 16 residues in the CDR3. V was clipped by 2 bases and J by 0 bases, with 13 bases between them. Germline CDR1 is SGHAT and CDR2 is FQDESV (reference sequence). CDR3: CASSLRSGILNTEAFF. The CDR3 nucleotides are TGTGCCAGCAGCTTAAGGTCAGGGATATTGAACACTGAAGCTTTCTTT.

The chain links TRBV7-6 to TRBJ2-5; D is possibly TRBD2 (5 bases). CDR1 is SGHVS, CDR2 FNYEAQ, per germline. This CDR3 contains 16 residues. V lost 5 bases, J lost 3 bases, and 19 bases lay in between. CDR3 sequence reads: CASSNTLAWGKETQYF. DNA of the CDR3: TGTGCCAGCAGCAATACCCTAGCTTGGGGAAAAGAGACCCAGTACTTC.

This clonotype has ten or more counts. The chain joins TRBV6-6 to TRBJ1-2, with D possibly TRBD1 on 5 matching bases. From germline, CDR1 is MNHNY and CDR2 SVGAGI (reference sequence). The V end was cut by 7 bases, the J end by 4 bases, with 10 bases between. This CDR3 region has 12 residues. For the CDR3, the DNA is TGTGCCAGCAAACCAGGGATCTATGGCTACACCTTC. Protein sequence: CASKPGIYGYTF.

CDR3 in amino acids: CASSQAMAYEQYF. CDR3 sequence (DNA): TGTGCCAGCAGTCAGGCAATGGCCTACGAGCAGTACTTC. The rearrangement joins TRBV7-6 to TRBJ2-7; D unresolved. Germline V CDR1 and CDR2: SGHVS, FNYEAQ. The CDR3 length is 13 residues. Trimming took 6 bases from V and 2 from J, leaving 11 bases between them.

This clonotype was seen a few times. The V call is TRBV5-4, the J call TRBJ2-7; 10 bases are a match to TRBD1. Germline CDR1 SGHNT, CDR2 YYREEE (reference sequence). V dropped 7 bases and J dropped 1; count of bases not matched to a gene: 5. The CDR3 loop spans 14 amino acids. The CDR3 coding sequence is TGTGCCAGCGACCGGGACAGGGGTTCCTACGAGCAGTACTTC. This gives the protein CASDRDRGSYEQYF.

This clonotype was picked up many times. This sequence joins TRBV28 and TRBJ2-3; 8 bases are a match to TRBD2. V shed 4 bases and J 8 bases; nucleotides not matched to a gene: 11. Per germline, CDR1 MDHEN and CDR2 SYDVKM. The CDR3 has 15 amino acids. CDR3 region: CASSSSGPQGATQYF. CDR3 nucleotides: TGTGCCAGCAGTTCTAGCGGGCCCCAGGGTGCTACGCAGTATTTT.

There are a few counts of this clonotype. V and J are TRBV2 and TRBJ1-2; maybe TRBD1 (5 bases). The CDR3 is 18 amino acids. Germline loops: CDR1 SNHLY, CDR2 FYNNEI. Deletions cut 5 bases from V and 0 bases from J, with 22 bases between. The CDR3 loop reads CASSSLVVDRTANYGYTF. The CDR3 DNA is TGTGCCAGCAGTTCCCTGGTCGTCGACAGAACCGCTAACTATGGCTACACCTTC.

The chain carries TRBV7-6 and TRBJ2-2; tentatively, D is TRBD1 (5 bases). Germline V gene sequence: CDR1 SGHVS, CDR2 FNYEAQ. The length of the CDR3 is 14 residues. V lost 1 base, J lost 4 bases, and 7 bases lay in between. The CDR3 DNA reads TGTGCCAGCAGCTTAGACAGGCGCACCGGGGAGCTGTTTTTT. Translation gives CASSLDRRTGELFF.

The genes are TRBV23-1 and TRBJ2-7, with no clear D. TRBV23-1 is flagged as an ORF with uncertain function. This CDR3 has 15 amino acids. V was shortened by 0 bases and J by 1 base, with 10 bases between the two germline ends. The DNA for the CDR3 is TGCGCCAGCAGTCAATCTTGGACGGTTTCCTACGAGCAGTACTTC. This translates into CASSQSWTVSYEQYF.

This chain joins TRBV9 and TRBJ2-3; TRBD2 agrees at 8 bases. The CDR3 extends over 17 amino acids. After removal of 2 bases from V and 7 bases from J, the junction contained 15 bases not matched to a gene. CDR1 is SGDLS, CDR2 YYNGEE, per germline. Here the CDR3 DNA reads TGTGCCAGCAGCGTTACGTCCCCCCCGGGGGGGGCCCATACGCAGTATTTT. Protein: CASSVTSPPGGAHTQYF.

V gene TRBV29-1 combines with J gene TRBJ2-3; possibly TRBD1 for D (6 bases). Germline CDR1 reads SQVTM; CDR2 reads ANQGSEA. Between the trimmed V and J ends, which lost 7 bases and 4 bases, there was a span of 9 bases. The length of the CDR3 is 11 residues. The CDR3 region has the DNA TGCAGCGGATACAGGGCAGATACGCAGTATTTT. As protein: CSGYRADTQYF.

The V gene is TRBV6-2 or TRBV6-3, the J gene TRBJ2-3, with 10 bases identical to TRBD2. Trimming at V came to 4 bases and at J to 4 bases, leaving 14 bases not matched to a gene. CDR1 and CDR2 from the germline V gene are MNHEY and SVGEGT. The CDR3 is made up of 18 amino acids. The CDR3 DNA is TGTGCCAGCAGTTCAAAACGCCTAGCGGGAGTATTTCCAGATACGCAGTATTTT. Protein: CASSSKRLAGVFPDTQYF.

By frequency in the sample, this clonotype is medium-sized. The chain couples TRBV9 to TRBJ1-1; a possible D gene is TRBD1 (5 bases). Trimming cost V 1 base and J 0 bases, with 7 bases left between them. The CDR3 has 14 amino acids. CDR1 and CDR2 (germline): SGDLS, YYNGEE. As DNA, the CDR3 is TGTGCCAGCAGCGTATCAGGGATGAACACTGAAGCTTTCTTT. Protein sequence: CASSVSGMNTEAFF.

This clonotype has just a few counts. This rearrangement joins TRBV6-2 or TRBV6-3 to TRBJ2-3; tentative D call: TRBD2 (5 bases). V was cut by 7 bases and J by 3 bases, with 8 bases left in between. Germline V CDR1 and CDR2: MNHEY, SVGEGT. The CDR3 loop spans 12 amino acids. The CDR3 bases are TGTGCCAGCACCACTAGGACAGATACGCAGTATTTT. This codes for CASTTRTDTQYF.

This clonotype was detected only a few times. The V gene is TRBV16, the J gene TRBJ1-1; no reliable D call. The CDR3 has 11 amino acids. The germline V gene encodes CDR1 KGHSY and CDR2 FQNENV. V lost 2 bases, J lost 7 bases, and 5 bases lay in between. CDR3 residues: CASSQLREAFF. The CDR3 nucleotides are TGTGCCAGCAGCCAACTCCGTGAAGCTTTCTTT.

The chain uses TRBV10-1 and TRBJ2-7, with D perhaps assigned TRBD1 or TRBD2 (5 bases each). Trimming shortened V by 6 bases and J by 3 bases, and 12 bases separated the two germline ends. Per the germline V gene, CDR1 is WNHNN and CDR2 is SYGVQD (reference sequence). The length of the CDR3 is 13 residues. CDR3 region: CASSNRDGYEQYF. The CDR3, as DNA: TGCGCCAGCAGCAATAGGGACGGCTACGAGCAGTACTTC.

The chain employs TRBV11-2 and TRBJ2-4; TRBD1 matches at 9 bases. The ends lost 1 base at V and 3 bases at J; junction bases unmatched: 10. Per the germline V gene, CDR1 is SGHAT and CDR2 is FQNNGV. The CDR3 sequence is 18 residues long. CDR3 coding DNA: TGTGCCAGCAGCTTAGCACAGGGGGCGCGTAAGAGCAAAAACATTCAGTACTTC. Its protein product is CASSLAQGARKSKNIQYF.

The rearrangement uses TRBV5-4 and TRBJ2-1; D is undetermined. Germline CDR1 is SGHNT and CDR2 is YYREEE (reference sequence). The ends were cut back, 4 bases at V and 8 bases at J, with 16 bases in the middle. CDR3 length equals 14 residues. The CDR3 protein is CASSRRIGSDEQFF. In DNA form, the CDR3 reads TGTGCCAGCAGCCGACGGATCGGATCGGATGAGCAGTTCTTC.

There are a few counts of this clonotype. The chain has TRBV20-1 and TRBJ2-7; weak D call: TRBD1 (6 bases). The CDR3 has 14 residues. Trimming left V 4 bases short and J 0 bases short, with 13 bases between. CDR1 is DFQATT and CDR2 is SNEGSKA in the germline V gene (reference sequence). DNA of the CDR3: TGCAGTGCTACAGGGGCAGGGTTCTCCTACGAGCAGTACTTC. Encoded protein: CSATGAGFSYEQYF.

This clonotype was recorded at least ten times. J is TRBJ1-1 and V is TRBV7-9, with 7 bases aligning to TRBD1. Losses at the gene ends were 5 bases for V and 1 base for J; bases not matched to a gene: 7. Germline-derived CDR1 and CDR2 are SEHNR and FQNEAQ (reference sequence). The CDR3 covers 15 residues. The CDR3 DNA reads TGTGCCAGCAGCGCATCCGACAGGGCGAACACTGAAGCTTTCTTT. As protein: CASSASDRANTEAFF.

This chain links TRBV27 with TRBJ2-5; D may be TRBD1 (6 bases). V lost 5 bases and J lost 5, with 18 bases in between. CDR3 length: 15 amino acids. CDR1 MNHEY and CDR2 SMNVEV come from the germline V gene (reference sequence). CDR3 DNA: TGTGCCAGCAGTCGAAACCCGACTCAGGGGGAGACCCAGTACTTC. Protein product: CASSRNPTQGETQYF.

The V call is TRBV7-6, the J call TRBJ2-7; the D gene is possibly TRBD1 (7 bases). The length of the CDR3 is 15 residues. CDR1 is SGHVS and CDR2 is FNYEAQ in the germline V gene. Trimming stripped 4 bases from V and 3 bases from J, with 16 bases between. CDR3 amino acids: CASSSGGGYLYEQYF. CDR3 coding DNA: TGTGCCAGCAGCTCCGGAGGGGGCTACCTCTACGAGCAGTACTTC.

This clonotype was seen at least ten times. The gene calls are TRBV28 and TRBJ1-2; D is uncertain. Trimming removed 5 bases at V and 7 bases at J, with 14 bases between. The CDR3 has 13 residues. In germline, CDR1 is MDHEN, CDR2 SYDVKM. Written as DNA, the CDR3 is TGTGCCAGCAGTAAGGCTCTGCTCTCTGGCTACACCTTC. This sequence encodes CASSKALLSGYTF.

In this sample, this clonotype turned up many times. Here the CDR3 reads CASSLPAPGELFF. The DNA of the CDR3 is TGTGCCAGCAGTTTACCGGCTCCGGGGGAGCTGTTTTTT. The rearrangement joins TRBV6-5 to TRBJ2-2; D is undetermined. The CDR3 loop spans 13 amino acids. Trimming removed 4 bases at V and 8 bases at J, with 11 bases between. Germline values: CDR1 MNHEY, CDR2 SVGAGI.